This T cell receptor beta chain comes out of a study of T cells after yellow fever vaccination. Study overall: Fractions containing few cells were prepared with SMART-Seq v4 Ultra Low Input. Study results and caveats: Weaker, the secondary response had a peak occurring faster, on day 5 versus 15. Abundant bulk-population clonotypes could contaminate the FACS-sorted repertoires. Post-booster samples contained most primary-vaccination clones (around 95% CD4, about 90% CD8).

This clonotype was counted between two and nine times. The antigen is not known. TCRdb passed the 5' RACE reads through MiXCR, listing each CDR3 protein once. The table includes 600,000 to 750,000 distinct CDR3 sequences, 9% to 15% detected once. The TCR comes from a man aged 30 to 39 who received the YFV17D yellow fever vaccine. The specimen comprised PBMCs, sampled on the day of the yellow fever booster vaccination.

In DNA form, the CDR3 reads TGTGCCAGTAGTATGGTGAGGATCTCTGGAAACACCATATATTTT. Amino acid sequence: CASSMVRISGNTIYF. The chain recombines TRBV19 with TRBJ1-3; D not certain. V was cut by 3 bases and J by 0 bases, with 9 bases left in between. This CDR3 spans 15 amino acids. From germline, CDR1 is LNHDA and CDR2 SQIVND (reference sequence).